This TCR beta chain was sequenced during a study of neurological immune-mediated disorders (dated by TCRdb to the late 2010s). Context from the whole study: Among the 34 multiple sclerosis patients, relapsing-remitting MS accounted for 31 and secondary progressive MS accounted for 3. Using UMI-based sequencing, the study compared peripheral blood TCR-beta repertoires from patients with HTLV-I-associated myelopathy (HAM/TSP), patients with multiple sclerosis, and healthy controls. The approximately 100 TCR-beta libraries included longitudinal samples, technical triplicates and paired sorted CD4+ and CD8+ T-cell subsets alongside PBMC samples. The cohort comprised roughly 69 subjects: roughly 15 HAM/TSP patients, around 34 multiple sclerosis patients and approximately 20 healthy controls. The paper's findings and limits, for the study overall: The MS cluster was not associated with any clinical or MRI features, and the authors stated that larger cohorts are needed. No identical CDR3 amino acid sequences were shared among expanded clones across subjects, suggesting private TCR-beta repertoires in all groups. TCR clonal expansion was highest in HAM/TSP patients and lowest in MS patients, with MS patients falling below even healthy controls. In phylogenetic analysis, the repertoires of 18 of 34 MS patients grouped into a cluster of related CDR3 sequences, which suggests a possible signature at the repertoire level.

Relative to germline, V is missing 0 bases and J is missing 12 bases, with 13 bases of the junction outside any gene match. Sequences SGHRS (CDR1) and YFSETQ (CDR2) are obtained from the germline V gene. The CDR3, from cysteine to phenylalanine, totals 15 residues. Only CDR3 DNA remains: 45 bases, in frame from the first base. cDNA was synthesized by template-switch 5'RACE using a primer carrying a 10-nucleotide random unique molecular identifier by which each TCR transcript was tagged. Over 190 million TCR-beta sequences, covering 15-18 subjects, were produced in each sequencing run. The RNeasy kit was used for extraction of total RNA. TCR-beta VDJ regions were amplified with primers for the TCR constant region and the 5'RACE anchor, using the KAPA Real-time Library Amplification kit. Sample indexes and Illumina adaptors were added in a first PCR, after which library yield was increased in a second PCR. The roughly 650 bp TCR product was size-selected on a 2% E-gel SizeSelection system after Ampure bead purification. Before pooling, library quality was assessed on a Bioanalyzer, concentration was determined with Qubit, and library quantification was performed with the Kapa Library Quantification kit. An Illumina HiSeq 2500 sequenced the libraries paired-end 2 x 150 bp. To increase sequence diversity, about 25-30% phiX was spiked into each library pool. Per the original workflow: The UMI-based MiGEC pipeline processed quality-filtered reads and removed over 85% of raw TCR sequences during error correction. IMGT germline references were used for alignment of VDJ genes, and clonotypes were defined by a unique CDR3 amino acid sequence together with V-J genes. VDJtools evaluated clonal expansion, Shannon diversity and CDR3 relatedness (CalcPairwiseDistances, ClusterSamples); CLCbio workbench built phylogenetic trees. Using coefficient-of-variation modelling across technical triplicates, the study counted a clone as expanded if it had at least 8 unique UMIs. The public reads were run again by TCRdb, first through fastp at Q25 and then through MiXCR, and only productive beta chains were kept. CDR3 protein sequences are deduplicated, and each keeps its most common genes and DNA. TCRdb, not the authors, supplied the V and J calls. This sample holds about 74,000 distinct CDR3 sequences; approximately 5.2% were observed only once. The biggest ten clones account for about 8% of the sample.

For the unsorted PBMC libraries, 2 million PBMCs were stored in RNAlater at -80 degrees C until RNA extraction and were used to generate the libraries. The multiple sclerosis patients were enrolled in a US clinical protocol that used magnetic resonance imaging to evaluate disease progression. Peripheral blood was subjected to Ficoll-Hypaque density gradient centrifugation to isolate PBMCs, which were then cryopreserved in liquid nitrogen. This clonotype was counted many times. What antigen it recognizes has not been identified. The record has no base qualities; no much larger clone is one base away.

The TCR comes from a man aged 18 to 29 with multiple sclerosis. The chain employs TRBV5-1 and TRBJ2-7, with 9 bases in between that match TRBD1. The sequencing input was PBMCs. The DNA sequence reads TGCGCCAGCAGCTTGGAGGGGACAGGGCCGGGGAGACCGTACTTC. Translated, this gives CASSLEGTGPGRPYF.